These 21 T cell receptor beta chains came from one sample sequenced in a study of identical twins. Via MiXCR, TCRdb re-called the 5' RACE reads, giving one row per CDR3 protein. The sample lists 500,000 to 600,000 distinct CDR3 sequences; 22% were seen once. These data are also associated with another study on T cells expressing NK-cell markers.

Input material: CD4+ T cells sorted from blood. These receptors were taken from a woman aged 18-29 years in good health.

This clonotype was picked up a small number of times. CDR3 sequence reads: CSARFPRGRSTGELFF. In nucleotides, the CDR3 is TGCAGTGCTAGATTCCCGCGGGGCCGTTCCACCGGGGAGCTGTTTTTT. The chain links TRBV20-1 to TRBJ2-2, with D perhaps TRBD2 (6 bases). Germline V CDR1 and CDR2: DFQATT, SNEGSKA (reference sequence). This CDR3 comprises 16 residues. Trimming pared 2 bases from V and 4 bases from J, leaving 17 bases between.

The chain employs TRBV9 and TRBJ1-3; D is undetermined. CDR3 length: 15 amino acids. Germline lookup yields CDR1 SGDLS and CDR2 YYNGEE. Trimming left V 0 bases short and J 2 bases short, with 9 bases between. CDR3 sequence reads: CASSVEGNAGNTIYF. The CDR3 DNA is TGTGCCAGCAGCGTAGAGGGCAACGCTGGAAACACCATATATTTT.

The V and J genes are TRBV20-1 and TRBJ2-7; D may be TRBD2 (7 bases). This CDR3 contains 12 residues. The V gene lost 3 bases and the J gene lost 6 bases, with 12 bases spanning the gap. From germline, CDR1 is DFQATT and CDR2 SNEGSKA (reference sequence). CDR3 DNA sequence: TGCAGTGCTAGGAGGGGGGGCAGCGAGCAGTACTTC. Protein sequence: CSARRGGSEQYF.

This clonotype was observed a few times. The chain links TRBV7-9 to TRBJ2-3, with D hard to call. The V gene lost 5 bases and the J gene lost 6 bases, with 15 bases spanning the gap. The CDR3 has 14 residues. Germline V CDR1 and CDR2: SEHNR, FQNEAQ (reference sequence). The CDR3: CASSARRDTDTQYF. The CDR3 coding sequence is TGTGCCAGCAGCGCTCGGCGCGACACGGATACGCAGTATTTT.

CDR3 sequence (DNA): TGTGCCAGCAGCGTAGAAGGGACAGGGGACTATGGCTACACCTTC. Translating it yields CASSVEGTGDYGYTF. This chain connects TRBV9 to TRBJ1-2; 10 nucleotides agree with TRBD1. V shed 0 bases and J 3 bases; nucleotides not matched to a gene: 2. Germline CDR1 is SGDLS and CDR2 is YYNGEE. This CDR3 has 15 residues.

The rearrangement links TRBV6-1 to TRBJ2-5; 9 nucleotides line up with TRBD1. The germline CDR1 and CDR2 sequences are MNHNS and SASEGT. V lost 8 bases and J lost 5; bases outside the gene matches: 12. This CDR3 comprises 15 residues. This chain's CDR3 is CASWTSPGQGETQYF. The DNA of the CDR3 is TGTGCCAGCTGGACTTCACCGGGACAGGGTGAGACCCAGTACTTC.

This clonotype has a count of ten or more. This chain uses TRBV15 with TRBJ1-2; D unclear. The length of the CDR3 is 17 residues. Germline CDR1 reads LNHNV; CDR2 reads YYDKDF (reference sequence). V dropped 0 bases and J dropped 5 bases, with 19 bases sitting between them. Written as DNA, the CDR3 is TGTGCCACCAGCAGAGATTCCAGTCGCGACCCTCGGTATGGCTACACCTTC. Its translation: CATSRDSSRDPRYGYTF.

This clonotype was seen more than once but under ten times. V gene TRBV2 combines with J gene TRBJ1-1; D unresolved. The V end lost 4 bases, the J end lost 6 bases, and 9 bases lay between the germline ends. The germline gives CDR1 SNHLY, CDR2 FYNNEI. The CDR3 covers 12 residues. The CDR3 nucleotides read TGTGCCAGCAGTGGAGGATGGGCTGAAGCTTTCTTT. Its protein product is CASSGGWAEAFF.

J is TRBJ2-6 and V is TRBV20-1, with D perhaps being TRBD1 or TRBD2 (5 bases each). Germline V gives CDR1 DFQATT, CDR2 SNEGSKA (reference sequence). CDR3 size: 14 residues. Trimming pared 5 bases from V and 0 bases from J, leaving 8 bases between. The DNA of the CDR3 is TGCAGTGCTGGGACGATCTCTGGGGCCAACGTCCTGACTTTC. Translation gives CSAGTISGANVLTF.

The chain is built from TRBV10-3 and TRBJ1-5, with 7 bases lining up with TRBD1. Germline CDR1 reads ENHRY; CDR2 reads SYGVKD. This CDR3 contains 15 residues. V dropped 5 bases and J dropped 4; count of bases not matched to a gene: 8. This CDR3 is CAISFTDRANQPQHF. CDR3 bases: TGTGCCATCAGTTTCACCGACAGGGCTAATCAGCCCCAGCATTTT.

A few counts support this clonotype. This chain connects TRBV7-3 to TRBJ1-1; 7 positions agree with TRBD1. The CDR3 has 13 amino acids. The junction had 6 bases not matched to a gene; V was cut back by 5 bases and J by 6 bases. The germline gives CDR1 SGHTA, CDR2 FQGTGA. CDR3 coding DNA: TGTGCCAGCAGCATCGACAGGGAGGCTGAAGCTTTCTTT. It encodes CASSIDREAEAFF.

The CDR3 loop reads CASSQRTVQALHF. CDR3 DNA sequence: TGTGCCAGCAGCCAAAGGACAGTTCAAGCCCTCCACTTT. This rearrangement joins TRBV3-1 to TRBJ1-6, with D possibly TRBD1 on 6 matching bases. In germline, CDR1 is LGHDT, CDR2 YNNKEL (reference sequence). The germline V and J ends were trimmed by 2 bases and 14 bases, with 13 bases remaining between them. The CDR3 sequence is 13 residues long.

The chain links TRBV20-1 to TRBJ1-2, with 7 positions matching TRBD1. Unmatched junction bases numbered 15, after V lost 5 bases and J lost 0 bases. Germline CDR1 and CDR2: DFQATT and SNEGSKA (reference sequence). The CDR3 is 17 residues long. CDR3 bases: TGCAGTGCTGTCAGGGGGGATAAAATACTCCCTAACTATGGCTACACCTTC. It translates to CSAVRGDKILPNYGYTF.

This clonotype came up once. The chain links TRBV3-1 to TRBJ2-1; D perhaps matches TRBD2 (5 bases). Deletions cut 1 base from V and 6 bases from J, with 10 bases between. This CDR3 is 14 amino acids long. CDR1 is LGHDT, CDR2 YNNKEL, per germline (reference sequence). The CDR3 loop is CASSQAGSANEQFF. In nucleotides, the CDR3 is TGTGCCAGCAGCCAAGCGGGGTCGGCCAATGAGCAGTTCTTC.

The rearrangement joins TRBV5-6 to TRBJ2-1; D is unclear. CDR1 SGHDT and CDR2 YYEEEE come from the germline V gene. The CDR3 contains 15 residues. The germline V and J ends were trimmed by 1 base and 0 bases, with 8 bases remaining between them. For the CDR3, the DNA is TGTGCCAGCAGCTTGAGGGTGACCTCCTACAATGAGCAGTTCTTC. Translation: CASSLRVTSYNEQFF.

This clonotype was seen a few times. The rearrangement links TRBV20-1 to TRBJ1-2, with TRBD1 as a possible D gene (5 bases). Germline V gene sequence: CDR1 DFQATT, CDR2 SNEGSKA (reference sequence). This CDR3 has 13 residues. Trimming stripped 6 bases from V and 3 bases from J, with 14 bases between. CDR3 region: CSAQGAVDYGYTF. In DNA form, the CDR3 reads TGCAGTGCGCAAGGGGCGGTAGACTATGGCTACACCTTC.

The table lists this clonotype with many counts. The V call is TRBV12-3 or TRBV12-4, the J call TRBJ2-1; 7 bases map to TRBD2. This CDR3 is 13 amino acids long. Losses at the gene ends were 6 bases for V and 9 bases for J; bases not matched to a gene: 8. The CDR3 coding sequence is TGTGCCAGCAGGCCGACTAGCCTCACTGAGCAGTTCTTC. Translating it yields CASRPTSLTEQFF.

The chain carries TRBV7-2 and TRBJ1-1; the D is unclear. The CDR3 length is 15 residues. The ends were cut back, 0 bases at V and 11 bases at J, with 19 bases in the middle. The V gene's germline CDR1 is SGHTA and CDR2 FQGNSA. Here the CDR3 reads CASSLASGRPATAFF. The DNA for the CDR3 is TGTGCCAGCAGCTTAGCTTCGGGCAGACCCGCCACGGCTTTCTTT.

This clonotype has a handful of counts. The chain recombines TRBV7-2 with TRBJ1-2, with no clear D. CDR1 is SGHTA and CDR2 is FQGNSA in the germline V gene. Trimming pared 5 bases from V and 7 bases from J, leaving 11 bases between. The length of the CDR3 is 12 residues. CDR3 in DNA: TGTGCCAGCAGCCCCTCCCGAAGTGGCTACACCTTC. Protein: CASSPSRSGYTF. The variable domain in full, completed from reference TRBV7-2 and TRBJ1-2, reads GAGVSQSPSNKVTEKGKDVELRCDPISGHTALYWYRQSLGQGLEFLIYFQGNSAPDKSGLPSDRFSAERTGGSVSTLTIQRTQQEDSAVYLCASSPSRSGYTFGSGTRLTVV.

The J gene is TRBJ2-2, the V gene TRBV9; D is undetermined. Trimming shortened V by 0 bases and J by 9 bases, and 12 bases separated the two germline ends. Germline V lookup: CDR1 SGDLS, CDR2 YYNGEE. The CDR3 consists of 14 residues. The CDR3 DNA is TGTGCCAGCAGCGTAGGACTCAACTCCTGGGAGCTGTTTTTT. Translating gives CASSVGLNSWELFF. Full variable domain (missing parts from reference TRBV9 and TRBJ2-2): DSGVTQTPKHLITATGQRVTLRCSPRSGDLSVYWYQQSLDQGLQFLIQYYNGEERAKGNILERFSAQQFPDLHSELNLSSLELGDSALYFCASSVGLNSWELFFGEGSRLTVL.

The DNA for the CDR3 is TGTGCCAGCAGTTACGGTGACTTAAGAGATACGCAGTATTTT. Encoded protein: CASSYGDLRDTQYF. The genes are TRBV6-5 and TRBJ2-3; D remains ambiguous. The CDR3 runs to 14 residues. In germline, CDR1 is MNHEY, CDR2 SVGAGI. V lost 2 bases and J lost 5, with 11 bases in between.